What follows describes a single T cell receptor beta chain. The antigen this receptor binds is unknown. No base qualities exist here, and no much larger clone lies one base off it. Library method: the immunoSEQ multiplex PCR assay. The multiplex PCR relied on a mix of 60 forward primers for TCR Vbeta segments and 13 reverse primers for TCR Jbeta segments. The CDR3 region of rearranged TCR beta genes was amplified from genomic DNA with a multiplex PCR assay. The Illumina HiSeq System was used to sequence the amplified TCR beta libraries as 87-base-pair reads. The source study handled its data this way. Across the 666 repertoires, a later analysis counted 80 million or so unique TCR beta chains, about 10 million of which were shared by at least two donors. To remove PCR and sequencing errors, raw reads were error-corrected and collapsed into unique sequences using a nearest-neighbor algorithm that merged closely related sequences. Alignment of CDR3 sequences to IMGT reference sequences was used to assign V, D and J gene segments. For a sequence to be retained, a match of at least six nucleotides was required to both a V gene segment and a J gene segment. Rearrangements were called productive when the CDR3 lacked stop codons and stayed in frame with V and J; all others were non-productive. Following IMGT convention, CDR3 was defined as the stretch from the second conserved V-encoded cysteine to the conserved J-encoded phenylalanine. Sequences without an unambiguous match to a single V gene segment were excluded from the earlier analysis of approximately 600 of the donors. In an earlier analysis of approximately 500 of the donors, a V segment was called functional when productive rearrangements were above 56.7%, and segregating when the standard deviation between donors exceeded 5%. A statistical classification framework was built to diagnose cytomegalovirus status from the catalog of TCR beta chain sequences. In a later analysis, TCR nucleotide sequences were compared against IMGT/GENE-DB human TR gene sequences so that V and J genes could be assigned. Using the TCRdist pipeline, a later analysis assigned CDR3 sequences along with most-parsimonious VDJ recombination scenarios. In a later analysis, each TCR beta chain was defined by its CDR3 amino acid sequence together with its V-gene family, and reads without a unique V-gene family were excluded. As a way to deal with suspected cross-contamination and a sequencing artifact, a later analysis dropped 592 nucleotide sequences that were highly shared and had low generation probability. For each public chain, a later analysis derived a clonal expansion index from normalized ranks of inferred template counts within each repertoire. A later analysis computed generation probabilities with a VDJ recombination model fitted to out-of-frame rearrangements, and checked the results against IGoR. Hypergeometric tests were used in a later analysis to score TCR-TCR, TCR-HLA and TCR-CMV co-occurrence, with a repertoire-size bias correction applied to the TCR pairs. A later analysis estimated false discovery rates by permuting HLA or CMV assignments 20 times. In a later analysis, co-occurring TCRs were grouped using DBSCAN, and TCRdist sequence similarity was added for clustering within HLA-allele-positive subsets. Co-occurrence clustering excluded repertoires with fewer than 30,000 or more than 120,000 public chains, plus five with anomalous nucleotide sharing. Imported from immuneACCESS, the table was reduced by TCRdb to in-frame sequences with V and J called. These copies leave out some clones; in studies compared against another copy, an unresolved V gene accounts for under half, and the cause of the remainder is not known. The V and J calls and clone size come from that table; D and trimming were worked out from the DNA. Recorded for this sample are 150,000 to 200,000 clones; 80% to 85% of them occurred a single time. The top ten hold 1.5% of the sample.

These data originate in a study of cytomegalovirus exposure and HLA in healthy donors (dated by TCRdb to the late 2010s). Broadly, across the study: An earlier analysis of approximately 640 of the donors reported 250 to 350 Gb of sequence data and 100 million to 140 million unique TCR beta sequences from 150 million to 200 million T cells. Approximately 300 gigabases of sequencing data and tens of millions of unique TCR sequences were included in an early release covering 500 to 750 HLA-typed donors. Among the roughly 400 genotyped donors, around 81% belonged to the genetic ancestry cluster associated with self-reported Caucasian donors. The study aimed to test whether signatures of past pathogen exposure could be identified by cataloging public T cell receptors. The study profiled the T cell repertoires of 666 subjects by immunosequencing and related them to cytomegalovirus serostatus. Along with the roughly 670-subject first cohort, a separate validation cohort of about 110 different subjects was used. High-throughput TCR immunosequencing, statistical association of individual TCRs with disease status, and machine learning were combined to predict cytomegalovirus infection status. In a later analysis, previously published TCR beta repertoires from 600 to 850 donors were re-analyzed and high-resolution HLA genotyping was added so that TCR occurrence patterns could be studied. The later analysis used no new phenotypic data to find candidate immune exposures, relying instead on TCR beta sequences and their occurrence across donors. An earlier analysis of 587 of the donors applied high-throughput TCR beta sequencing to assess whether each TCR beta V gene segment acted as functional or pseudogenic. Donor age, sex, ethnicity and CMV serostatus were collected together with the repertoire data. In a later genetic analysis, genome-wide SNP genotypes for about 65% of the roughly 670 donors were used, and that subset was treated as a discovery cohort. Every discovery cohort repertoire had been produced on one sequencing platform. Both class I and class II loci were covered by HLA typing, at four-digit resolution. The number of typed donors differed by locus: about 629-630 for A, B, C, DRB1 and DQB1; approximately 520 for DQA1; over 600 for DPA1; and 400 to 480 for DPB1. Because of strong linkage in the cohort, roughly five DR-DQ haplotypes were treated as single units for association and clustering. Among about 360 genotyped donors of the cohort, an average of roughly 240,000 unique TCR beta nucleotide sequences were sequenced per donor, roughly 20% of them non-productive. The full study reports these points: In a later analysis, HLA-associated TCR beta chains were found to be more clonally expanded and to have lower generation probabilities than equally common non-associated chains. For the cohort, immune exposure information was limited to CMV serostatus. Roughly uniform sequencing depth across donors was assumed in presence/absence analyses, although this assumption may not hold. In the study, some 160 TCR beta chains were listed as associated with cytomegalovirus. HLA typing was unavailable for some donors at each locus, so association tests used only the typed subset. In a later analysis, about 16,000 TCR beta sequences were associated with specific HLA alleles at a false discovery rate of 0.05. Linkage disequilibrium might explain the correlated functional status among segregating V segments, but an unknown experimental factor could not be excluded. According to a later analysis, TCR association rates differed among HLA loci, with DRB1 alleles showing the most associated TCRs and HLA-C alleles showing the fewest. An association between a missense DCLRE1C variant and V-gene and J-gene trimming of TCR beta chains was found in a later genetic analysis and replicated in an independent cohort. The authors suggested that the approach could potentially be generalized to other disease states and immunological phenotypes. In a later analysis, several top co-occurrence clusters were reported to appear linked to parvovirus B19, influenza, CMV and Epstein-Barr virus. In both the original and validation cohorts, the classifier was reported to diagnose cytomegalovirus status with high specificity and sensitivity. An earlier analysis of some 560 of the donors showed that most TCR beta V segments appeared in productive rearrangements either about 87% or about 30% of the time, which broadly matched IMGT annotations. A further reported finding was that TCR beta sequences accurately predicted the HLA-A and HLA-B alleles for most subjects in the first cohort. Approximately 18 rarely observed V segments, including chromosome 9 orphons, were excluded from the earlier analysis of several hundred of the donors because counts were too low. In vitro tests confirmed that a few of the cytomegalovirus-associated TCR beta chains recognize cytomegalovirus antigens. Some IMGT-functional V segments, including TRBV6-2 and TRBV6-3, could not be distinguished by the 87-base-pair reads and were therefore excluded. The cohort was sequenced for TCR beta chains only, and without alpha or paired-chain data the features that could be detected were limited. While some public TCRs were present in many individuals, most TCR sequences turned up only very rarely across donors. A later analysis found that most CMV-associated TCR beta chains appeared HLA-restricted, with HLA associations seemingly driven largely by CMV exposure. A group of highly shared sequence variants was considered likely to be a technical artifact of the sequencing pipeline. When HLA alleles, especially DR and DQ, strongly co-occurred, TCR associations were difficult to assign to individual alleles. According to a later genetic analysis, donors in an Asian-associated ancestry cluster had fewer N-insertions in productive TCRs than the approximately 670-donor mean.

The V end gives up 4 bases and the J end 6 bases, leaving 11 bases in the junction not matched to a gene. The germline V gene (reference sequence) gives CDR1 as GTSNPN and CDR2 as SVGIG. The CDR3 numbers 15 residues from cysteine through phenylalanine. Only CDR3 DNA is held: 45 bases, read in frame from base 1. The cohort consisted of 600 to 750 healthy bone marrow donors. Cohort members were all nominally healthy when sampled, although unrecorded immune exposures were likely present. The donor was CMV seronegative and belonged to the group of under 400 seronegative cohort members. A peripheral blood sample was provided by each donor, and peripheral blood mononuclear cells were used for TCR beta sequencing. Genomic DNA was extracted from the blood cell samples with the Qiagen DNeasy Blood Extraction Kit.

The sequenced sample was PBMCs. The rearrangement combines TRBV30 with TRBJ1-5; the central 8 bases match TRBD1. The receptor was isolated from a woman younger than 30 in good health and CMV-seronegative. The nucleotide sequence is TGTGCCTGGACCGTGGCCGGGACAGGTTTTCAGCCCCAGCATTTT. Translation gives CAWTVAGTGFQPQHF.